Reported below is one TCR beta chain. Which antigen it targets is not known. One base away there is no much larger clone; base qualities are not given. The method behind the library was the immunoSEQ multiplex PCR assay. Imported from immuneACCESS, the table was reduced by TCRdb to in-frame sequences with V and J called. These copies leave out some clones; in studies compared against another copy, an unresolved V gene accounts for under half, and the cause of the remainder is not known. For this sample the table gives about 410,000 clones, of which 90% were detected only once. The ten largest make up 5.5% to 7.5% of the sample. The entry originates in a study of control samples from healthy donors and cancer patients (dated by TCRdb to about 2020). The CDR3 spans 15 residues, from the cysteine through the phenylalanine. Solely the CDR3 DNA is kept, with 45 bases framed from the first base. CDR1 and CDR2, per the germline V gene, are LGHNA and YSLEER. For this chain, trimming is 4 bases at the V end and 2 bases at the J end, and the number of junction bases without a gene match is 5.

This clonotype was obtained from a middle-aged man with head and neck cancer. Input material: PBMCs. The chain links TRBV4-3 with TRBJ2-7; 10 bases in the junction line up with TRBD1. The nucleotides are TGCGCCAGCAGCCCCTCCGGACAGGGGGCCTACGAGCAGTACTTC. This gives the protein CASSPSGQGAYEQYF.